This TCR beta chain was identified in a study of blood T cell repertoires in COVID-19. Turning to the study itself: Material from acute and convalescent COVID-19 was sourced from the United States, Italy and Spain.

Generated by immunoSEQ multiplex PCR, the TCRdb table keeps only in-frame clones and is missing some. The repertoire includes under 40,000 clones, around 90% of them detected once, and about 14% sits in the top ten. This CDR3 has 15 residues. Trimming took 6 bases from V and 4 from J, leaving 18 bases between them. The germline V gene encodes CDR1 MNHEY and CDR2 SMNVEV (reference sequence). The source material was peripheral blood. The source is a man aged 60-69 years with active COVID-19. The V and J genes are TRBV27 and TRBJ1-2; possibly TRBD1 for D (6 bases). This chain's CDR3 is CASSLGHGGFYGYTF. The CDR3 region has the DNA TGTGCCAGCAGCCTGGGACATGGGGGCTTCTATGGCTACACCTTC.